These 13 T cell receptor beta chains came from one sample sequenced in a study of blood T cells in healthy people across ages. A J-beta primer mix and a sample-barcoded 5' primer were used in a second PCR of roughly 7 to 12 cycles. TCRdb independently ran MiXCR on the 5' RACE reads; one entry per CDR3 protein. The sample holds over 1,500,000 distinct CDR3 sequences; approximately 40% are singletons and the top ten take under 25%. The sample was blood. The receptors were sampled from a human donor in good health.

The rearrangement joins TRBV2 to TRBJ2-7; D unclear. The CDR3 runs to 11 residues. The V gene's germline CDR1 is SNHLY and CDR2 FYNNEI. The V and J ends lost 1 base and 5 bases respectively, with 3 bases between them. The CDR3, as DNA: TGTGCCAGCAGTGAAGTGAACGAGCAGTACTTC. Its protein product is CASSEVNEQYF.

This clonotype has more than one count but fewer than ten. The chain has TRBV2 and TRBJ2-1, with D uncertain. Deletions cut 4 bases from V and 2 bases from J, with 12 bases between. Germline V gene lookup returns CDR1 SNHLY and CDR2 FYNNEI. This CDR3 comprises 15 residues. CDR3 region: CASSVSPGTYNEQFF. The CDR3 region has the DNA TGTGCCAGCAGTGTCTCTCCTGGAACCTACAATGAGCAGTTCTTC.

This clonotype was recorded many times. The rearrangement joins TRBV29-1 to TRBJ2-1; TRBD2 matches 8 bases. V gave up 6 bases and J gave up 1 base; unmatched junction bases: 5. The CDR3 length is 14 residues. Germline V gene sequence: CDR1 SQVTM, CDR2 ANQGSEA. The CDR3 reads CSVGTSGSYNEQFF. CDR3 DNA: TGCAGCGTCGGAACTAGCGGTTCCTACAATGAGCAGTTCTTC.

The sample holds a few counts of this clonotype. An end of the junction does not agree with germline; a read error may underlie this. This chain joins TRBV28 and TRBJ2-7; unclear D gene. The germline gives CDR1 MDHEN, CDR2 SYDVKM. The CDR3 totals 14 residues. Here the CDR3 DNA reads TGTGCCAGCCTAGGGCTCATTGCCTCCCACGAGCAGTACTTC. Residues: CASLGLIASHEQYF.

The chain joins TRBV3-1 to TRBJ1-5; no clear D. Looked up from germline, CDR1 is LGHDT and CDR2 is YNNKEL (reference sequence). The CDR3 length is 16 residues. Trimming took 0 bases from V and 6 from J, leaving 15 bases between them. The CDR3: CASSQDVTGQGQPQHF. The CDR3 region has the DNA TGTGCCAGCAGCCAAGATGTGACTGGGCAAGGTCAGCCCCAGCATTTT.

In its sample, this clonotype was seen once. The V and J genes are TRBV20-1 and TRBJ1-2; D is unclear. The CDR3 spans 13 residues. V lost 5 bases and J lost 6, with 16 bases in between. CDR1 and CDR2 (germline): DFQATT, SNEGSKA (reference sequence). The CDR3 sequence: CSAPPLGRNGYTF. The CDR3 coding sequence is TGCAGTGCTCCCCCTCTGGGGAGGAATGGCTACACCTTC.

This clonotype has more than one count but fewer than ten. The rearrangement joins TRBV4-3 to TRBJ2-1; TRBD2 matches at 8 bases. V was clipped by 0 bases and J by 7 bases; unmatched bases: 5. This CDR3 comprises 15 residues. Germline lookup yields CDR1 LGHNA and CDR2 YSLEER. CDR3 DNA sequence: TGCGCCAGCAGCCAAGATGTAGCGGGGAATAATGAGCAGTTCTTC. Translated, it gives CASSQDVAGNNEQFF.

This sequence joins TRBV7-2 and TRBJ1-1; D is unresolved. V shed 5 bases and J shed 4 bases, with 14 bases lying between them. Germline V lookup: CDR1 SGHTA, CDR2 FQGNSA. This CDR3 region has 14 residues. The CDR3 region is CASSRQYRGTEAFF. The CDR3 nucleotides are TGTGCCAGCAGCCGTCAGTATCGGGGCACTGAAGCTTTCTTT.

This clonotype was counted only a few times. The genes are TRBV20-1 and TRBJ2-5; TRBD2 is a possible D gene (6 bases). The germline gives CDR1 DFQATT, CDR2 SNEGSKA (reference sequence). The CDR3 sequence is 15 residues long. The V gene lost 3 bases and the J gene lost 4 bases, with 18 bases spanning the gap. The DNA of the CDR3 is TGCAGTGCTAGGAGGAAGGGACTCCACCTAGAGACCCAGTACTTC. Its translation: CSARRKGLHLETQYF.

This sequence joins TRBV6-5 and TRBJ2-4; no reliable D call. The CDR3 runs to 14 residues. The V gene lost 5 bases and the J gene lost 2 bases, with 10 bases spanning the gap. Germline lookup yields CDR1 MNHEY and CDR2 SVGAGI. The CDR3 region is CASSHLETKNIQYF. In nucleotides, the CDR3 is TGTGCCAGCAGTCACTTGGAAACCAAAAACATTCAGTACTTC.

The chain has TRBV7-2 and TRBJ1-2; D is perhaps TRBD1 (5 bases). The CDR3 length is 15 residues. The V and J ends lost 3 bases and 8 bases respectively, with 19 bases between them. The germline V gene has CDR1 SGHTA and CDR2 FQGNSA. The DNA of the CDR3 is TGTGCCAGCAGCTTCTACCACGGGGGTGGTGAGGGCTACACCTTC. Residues: CASSFYHGGGEGYTF. The full variable domain, in which reference TRBV7-2 and TRBJ1-2 provide the parts outside the CDR3, is GAGVSQSPSNKVTEKGKDVELRCDPISGHTALYWYRQSLGQGLEFLIYFQGNSAPDKSGLPSDRFSAERTGGSVSTLTIQRTQQEDSAVYLCASSFYHGGGEGYTFGSGTRLTVV.

V is TRBV6-2 or TRBV6-3 and J is TRBJ1-5, with D perhaps matching TRBD1 (5 bases). The CDR3 sequence is 15 residues long. Deletions cut 4 bases from V and 6 bases from J, with 16 bases between. Germline CDR1 MNHEY, CDR2 SVGEGT. CDR3 in DNA: TGTGCCAGCAGTTTGACAGCTACGCCGGGTCAGCCCCAGCATTTT. Translation gives CASSLTATPGQPQHF.

The chain uses TRBV15 and TRBJ1-5; TRBD1 matches 8 bases. This CDR3 spans 15 amino acids. The V gene's germline CDR1 is LNHNV and CDR2 YYDKDF (reference sequence). The J segment lost 6 bases and the V segment lost 3 bases, leaving 7 bases of the junction unmatched. CDR3 sequence reads: CATSRDRVRSQPQHF. The CDR3, as DNA: TGTGCCACCAGCAGGGACAGGGTTAGGAGTCAGCCCCAGCATTTT.